Detailed here is one T cell receptor (beta chain). Its antigen is not identified. This sample is part of a study of T cell responses to AZD1222 COVID-19 vaccine. Across the study: The study pooled second doses at about 4 or about 12 weeks. Study-level findings and limits: Repertoires were sampled only after the peak T cell response.

The germline V gene has CDR1 LNHDA and CDR2 SQIVND (reference sequence). Germline trimming cut 4 bases from V and 2 bases from J; bases unmatched to any gene: 4. The CDR3 has 14 amino acids. The table came from immunoSEQ multiplex PCR; TCRdb's copy has only in-frame clones and leaves some out. The data show about 86,000 clones, roughly nine tenths seen once. The origin of this receptor is an adult in good health. V is TRBV19 and J is TRBJ1-1; 7 bases match TRBD1. Specimen: peripheral blood, collected on day 0 of AZD1222 vaccination. The CDR3 spells CASSNRGTNTEAFF. CDR3 bases: TGTGCCAGTAGTAACAGGGGCACCAACACTGAAGCTTTCTTT.